Below, 9 T cell receptor beta chains from the same sample are listed, as sequenced in a study of blood T cell repertoires in COVID-19 (dated by TCRdb to between 2020 and 2021). The library was generated by the immunoSEQ multiplex PCR assay. As stored in TCRdb, this immuneACCESS dataset retains in-frame rearrangements with V and J assigned. A fraction of the clones does not appear; measured against another copy, unresolved V genes explain less than half of the discrepancy, and the remainder lacks a known reason. For this sample there are 140,000 or so clones; about 88% appear just once. The ten most abundant clones make up under 6.5% of the sample. The specimen was peripheral blood. The receptor source for this set is a human donor in a cohort sampled during active COVID-19.

The chain's CDR3 is CASNRDGAYNEQFF. In DNA, the CDR3 is TGTGCCAGCAACCGTGATGGGGCTTACAATGAGCAGTTCTTC. V usage is TRBV27 and J usage is TRBJ2-1, with D tentatively TRBD1 (5 bases). Germline V CDR1 and CDR2: MNHEY, SMNVEV (reference sequence). Trimming took off 7 bases at V and 4 bases at J, with 14 bases between the two ends. The CDR3 loop spans 14 amino acids.

The V gene is TRBV28, the J gene TRBJ2-7, with D perhaps matching TRBD2 (5 bases). This CDR3 contains 16 residues. The V end was cut by 5 bases, the J end by 4 bases, with 21 bases between. In germline, CDR1 is MDHEN, CDR2 SYDVKM. The CDR3 reads CASSPSRIRGLYEQYF. The CDR3 nucleotides read TGTGCCAGCAGTCCCTCCCGTATCCGAGGACTTTACGAGCAGTACTTC.

The gene calls are TRBV7-9 and TRBJ1-6; D might be TRBD1 (6 bases). Trimming pared 3 bases from V and 7 bases from J, leaving 10 bases between. Germline-derived CDR1 and CDR2 are SEHNR and FQNEAQ (reference sequence). The CDR3 sequence is 14 residues long. The CDR3 nucleotides read TGTGCCAGCAGCTTTGTGAGGGGGAATTCACCCCTCCACTTT. Translation gives CASSFVRGNSPLHF.

The rearrangement links TRBV11-3 to TRBJ2-1; 7 nucleotides agree with TRBD1. V lost 4 bases, J lost 4 bases, and 1 base stayed unmatched. The germline gives CDR1 SGHNT, CDR2 YENEEA. The CDR3 is made up of 13 amino acids. This CDR3 reads CASSWDSYNEQFF. CDR3 nucleotide sequence: TGTGCCAGCAGCTGGGACAGTTACAATGAGCAGTTCTTC.

The V gene is TRBV5-1, the J gene TRBJ2-2; D perhaps matches TRBD2 (6 bases). There are 13 residues in the CDR3. The V gene's germline CDR1 is SGHRS and CDR2 YFSETQ. The CDR3: CASGTQNTGELFF. The CDR3 nucleotides are TGCGCATCCGGGACTCAGAACACCGGGGAGCTGTTTTTT.

The rearrangement joins TRBV29-1 to TRBJ2-2; D is possibly TRBD1 (6 bases). CDR1 SQVTM and CDR2 ANQGSEA come from the germline V gene. This CDR3 contains 13 residues. Trimming left V 4 bases short and J 5 bases short, with 11 bases between. The CDR3 DNA is TGCAGCGTTGGACAGGTGGGAACCGGGGAGCTGTTTTTT. This sequence encodes CSVGQVGTGELFF.

The chain couples TRBV21-1 to TRBJ2-1; the D segment call TRBD2 is taken from the table without a DNA check. TRBV21-1 is assigned pseudogene status. The CDR3 is 17 amino acids. The CDR3 coding sequence is TGTGCCAGCAGCAAAGGCCGAGCCGCGAGGCGGGGGAATGAGCAGTTCTTC. It yields the protein CASSKGRAARRGNEQFF.

This clone was counted between two and nine times. This chain uses TRBV3-1 (or the pseudogene TRBV3-2) with TRBJ2-7; TRBD2 matches at 7 bases. There are 18 residues in the CDR3. Germline V gene sequence: CDR1 LGHDT, CDR2 YNNKEL (reference sequence). V shed 2 bases, J shed 0 bases, and the junction held 13 bases outside the gene matches. CDR3 in DNA: TGTGCCAGCAGCCAAACGACGGACCGGGACTACAGCTCCTACGAGCAGTACTTC. As protein: CASSQTTDRDYSSYEQYF.

This clone was detected a few times. V usage is TRBV28 and J usage is TRBJ2-1; 7 bases map to TRBD2. Germline V gene sequence: CDR1 MDHEN, CDR2 SYDVKM. The CDR3 loop spans 16 amino acids. Trimming cost V 2 bases and J 1 base; bases outside gene matches: 5. CDR3 in DNA: TGTGCCAGCAGTTTAATCGGCGGGAGATCCTACAATGAGCAGTTCTTC. Translating gives CASSLIGGRSYNEQFF.